Given below is one T cell receptor (beta chain) in context. This entry belongs to a study of blood T cell repertoires in COVID-19. Study overall: The United States, Italy and Spain supplied acute and convalescent COVID-19 samples. In each case, the material was cDNA or gDNA derived from T cells, B-cell-depleted T cells, or PBMCs.

Original handling: The authors estimated nucleated cell counts from reference gene primer amplification. Generated by immunoSEQ multiplex PCR, the TCRdb table keeps only in-frame clones and is missing some. That table is the source of V, J and clone size, and D and trimming were worked out from the DNA. The data contain 19,000 or so clones, around 85% of them singletons. V lost 4 bases, J lost 7 bases, and 15 bases stayed unmatched. The CDR3 totals 15 residues. CDR1 is SQVTM and CDR2 is ANQGSEA in the germline V gene. Sequencing was performed on peripheral blood. The TCR was taken from an older man with acute or convalescent COVID-19. V and J are TRBV29-1 and TRBJ1-2, with 7 positions matching TRBD1. The DNA for the CDR3 is TGCAGCGTTGTACGGGCAGGGGGTTCAAGTTTTGGCTACACCTTC. As protein: CSVVRAGGSSFGYTF.